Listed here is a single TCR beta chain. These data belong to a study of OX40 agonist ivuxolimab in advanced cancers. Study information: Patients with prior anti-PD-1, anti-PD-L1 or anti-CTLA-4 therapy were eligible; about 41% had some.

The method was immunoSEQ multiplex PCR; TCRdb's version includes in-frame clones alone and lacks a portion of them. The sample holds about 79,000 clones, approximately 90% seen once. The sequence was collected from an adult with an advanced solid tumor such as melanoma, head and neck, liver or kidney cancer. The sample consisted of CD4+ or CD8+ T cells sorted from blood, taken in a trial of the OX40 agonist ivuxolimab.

CDR3 in amino acids: CASSEGQFEAFF. CDR3 sequence (DNA): TGTGCCAGCAGTGAAGGACAGTTTGAAGCTTTCTTT. This rearrangement joins TRBV6-1 to TRBJ1-1; a weak D match, TRBD1 (5 bases). Germline CDR1 is MNHNS and CDR2 is SASEGT. The V gene lost 1 base and the J gene lost 7 bases, with 7 bases spanning the gap. The CDR3 contains 12 residues.